This T cell receptor beta chain came from a study of control samples from healthy donors and cancer patients. The method was immunoSEQ multiplex PCR; TCRdb's version includes in-frame clones alone and lacks a portion of them. The sample consists of 100,000 or so clones, approximately 93% of them appearing once. The source of this sequence is a woman aged 25 to 39 in good health. Sequenced: blood.

The CDR3 nucleotides are TGTGCCAGCAGCCCGAACAGCGACTCCTACGAGCAGTACTTC. As protein: CASSPNSDSYEQYF. The J gene is TRBJ2-7, the V gene TRBV5-4; D unclear. Germline V gene data show CDR1 as SGHNT and CDR2 as YYREEE (reference sequence). The CDR3 is 14 amino acids. V was cut by 4 bases and J by 0 bases, with 11 bases left in between. The full variable domain, its missing parts supplied by reference TRBV5-4 and TRBJ2-7, is ETGVTQSPTHLIKTRGQQVTLRCSSQSGHNTVSWYQQALGQGPQFIFQYYREEENGRGNFPPRFSGLQFPNYSSELNVNALELDDSALYLCASSPNSDSYEQYFGPGTRLTVT.